This T cell receptor (beta chain) was found in a study of identical twins. Study-level findings and limits: The authors noted that invariant MAIT and iNKT cells could partly confound zero-insertion analyses.

It was template switching that added a universal primer site, and there were unique molecular identifiers on the cDNA. Each CDR3 protein gets one entry after TCRdb re-called the 5' RACE reads with MiXCR. There are some 730,000 distinct CDR3 sequences in the sample; over 15% occur only once, and under 15% lies in the top ten. This clonotype has more than one count but fewer than ten. The antigen is unknown. CDR1 and CDR2 (germline): SGHTS, YDEGEE. This CDR3 contains 15 residues. V lost 0 bases to trimming and J lost 3 bases, with 10 bases between them. This sample was also put to use in a study of T cells expressing NK-cell markers. That source reports: Sorting was restricted to alpha-beta TCR T cells by an anti-gamma-delta TCR antibody in several experiments. Of the CD8+ T cell pool in six donors, roughly 1.0-7.0% was accounted for by dominant NKG2C+ clonotypes.

This sequence joins TRBV5-8 and TRBJ1-5; no clear D gene. The sequence derives from a woman in her late teens or twenties in good health. Sequencing was carried out using PBMCs. The DNA for the CDR3 is TGTGCCAGCAGCTTGGCCGCCCAGCTCAATCAGCCCCAGCATTTT. This encodes CASSLAAQLNQPQHF.